These T cell receptor beta chains were read from a single sample in a study of cytomegalovirus exposure and HLA in healthy donors. Clones were sequenced by immunoSEQ multiplex PCR, and TCRdb holds only the in-frame ones, with some missing. The table has about 130,000 clones, about 80% seen once. The specimen was PBMCs. The source is a woman in her forties or fifties in good health and CMV-seronegative. The CDR3 runs from the conserved cysteine through the conserved F or W. Each record gives: CDR3 protein, CDR3 DNA, D gene, V gene, J gene, clone size. D genes are given only for firm matches. Clone size is shown for a subset of rows, as once, few, many or a class of expanded clone.

CDR3: CASSDRRENTEAFF
DNA: TGTGCCAGCAGTGACAGGAGAGAGAACACTGAAGCTTTCTTT
D: -
V: TRBV6-5
J: TRBJ1-1
size: -

CDR3: CASSPPTAGVGTDTQYF
DNA: TGTGCCAGCAGCCCCCCCACGGCGGGAGTTGGCACAGATACGCAGTATTTT
D: TRBD2
V: TRBV7-2
J: TRBJ2-3
size: -

CDR3: CASSVDPGQGKPQHF
DNA: TGTGCCAGCAGCGTAGACCCAGGGCAGGGGAAGCCCCAGCATTTT
D: -
V: TRBV9
J: TRBJ1-5
size: -

CDR3: CASRGGRDEQYF
DNA: TGTGCCAGCAGAGGAGGGAGGGACGAGCAGTACTTC
D: TRBD2
V: TRBV2
J: TRBJ2-7
size: -

CDR3: CASSGTSIDNEQFF
DNA: TGTGCCAGCAGTGGGACTAGTATTGACAATGAGCAGTTCTTC
D: TRBD2
V: TRBV6-4
J: TRBJ2-1
size: -

CDR3: CASSLSENTEAFF
DNA: TGTGCCAGCAGTTTATCAGAGAACACTGAAGCTTTCTTT
D: -
V: TRBV28
J: TRBJ1-1
size: -

CDR3: CASSFPLVGPTEAFF
DNA: TGTGCCAGCAGTTTCCCCTTAGTGGGCCCCACTGAAGCTTTCTTT
D: -
V: TRBV28
J: TRBJ1-1
size: -

CDR3: CASSQDATNYGYPF
DNA: TGCGCCAGCAGCCAAGATGCAACTAACTATGGCTACCCCTTC
D: -
V: TRBV4-3
J: TRBJ1-2
size: -

CDR3: CASSVFDNPSGNTIYF
DNA: TGTGCCAGCAGCGTCTTCGACAACCCCTCTGGAAACACCATATATTTT
D: -
V: TRBV9
J: TRBJ1-3
size: -

CDR3: CASSWNRPYEQYF
DNA: TGTGCCAGCAGTTGGAACAGACCCTACGAGCAGTACTTC
D: -
V: TRBV28
J: TRBJ2-7
size: -

CDR3: CASSWAGGQETQYF
DNA: TGTGCCAGCAGTTGGGCAGGGGGCCAAGAGACCCAGTACTTC
D: TRBD1
V: TRBV27
J: TRBJ2-5
size: -

CDR3: CASTPGERPFYGYTF
DNA: TGTGCCAGCACGCCCGGAGAACGGCCGTTCTATGGCTACACCTTC
D: -
V: TRBV7-9
J: TRBJ1-2
size: once

CDR3: CASSLEPRETQYF
DNA: TGTGCCAGCAGCTTGGAGCCGCGGGAGACCCAGTACTTC
D: -
V: TRBV5-4
J: TRBJ2-5
size: -